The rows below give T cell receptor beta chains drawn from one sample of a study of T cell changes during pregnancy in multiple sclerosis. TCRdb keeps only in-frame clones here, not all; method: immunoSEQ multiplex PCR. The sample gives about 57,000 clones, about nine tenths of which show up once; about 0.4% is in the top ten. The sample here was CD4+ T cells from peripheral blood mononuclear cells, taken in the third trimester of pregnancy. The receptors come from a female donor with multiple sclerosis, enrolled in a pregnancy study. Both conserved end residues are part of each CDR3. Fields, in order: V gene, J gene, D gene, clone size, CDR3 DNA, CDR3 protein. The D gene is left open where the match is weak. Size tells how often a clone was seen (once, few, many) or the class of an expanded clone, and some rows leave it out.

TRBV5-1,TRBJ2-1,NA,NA,TGCGCCAGCAGCTTGGAGGCCGTCAGGCTCAATGAGCAGTTCTTC,CASSLEAVRLNEQFF
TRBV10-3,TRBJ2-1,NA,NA,TGTGCCATCAGTGGAGCGGACAGAAATGTGTACAATGAGCAGTTCTTC,CAISGADRNVYNEQFF
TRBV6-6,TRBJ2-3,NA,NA,TGTGCCAGCAAGCAGGGCGGAGATACGCAGTATTTT,CASKQGGDTQYF
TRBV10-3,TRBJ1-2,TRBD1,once,TGTGCCATCAGTGGGGACAGAAATGGCTACACCTTC,CAISGDRNGYTF
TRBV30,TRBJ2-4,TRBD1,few,TGTGCCTGGAGGGGCACAGGGGCGAACATTCAGTACTTC,CAWRGTGANIQYF
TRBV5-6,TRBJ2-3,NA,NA,TGTGCCAGCAGCTTTCAGACCGGGACTCACACTGCGGATACGCAGTATTTT,CASSFQTGTHTADTQYF
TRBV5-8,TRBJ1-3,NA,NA,TGTGCCAGCAGCCAGGCGTGGCGAAACACCATATATTTT,CASSQAWRNTIYF
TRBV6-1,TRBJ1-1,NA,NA,TGTGCCAGCAGGGAGTTGATGTGGACTGAAGCTTTCTTT,CASRELMWTEAFF
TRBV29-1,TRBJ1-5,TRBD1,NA,TGCAGCGGGGGACAGGGGGCTGGTCAGCCCCAGCATTTT,CSGGQGAGQPQHF
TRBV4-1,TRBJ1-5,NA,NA,TGCGCCAGCAGCCTCGACGGGGGGCTCGGCAATCAGCCCCAGCATTTT,CASSLDGGLGNQPQHF
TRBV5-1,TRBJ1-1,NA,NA,TGCGCCAGCAGCTTACAGGAGAACACTGAAGCTTTCTTT,CASSLQENTEAFF
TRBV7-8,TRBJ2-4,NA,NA,TGTGCCAGCAGCTTAGCCAGGGATGACATTCAGTACTTC,CASSLARDDIQYF
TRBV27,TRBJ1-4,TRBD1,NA,TGTGCCAGCAGTTCGACAGGGAACCTTGAAAAACTGTTTTTT,CASSSTGNLEKLFF
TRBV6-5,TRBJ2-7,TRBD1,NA,TGTGCCAGCTGGGACAGCTACGAGCAGTACTTC,CASWDSYEQYF
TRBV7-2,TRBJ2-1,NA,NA,TGTGCCAGCAGCAGCAGAACTAGCTATTGGGAGTTCTTC,CASSSRTSYWEFF
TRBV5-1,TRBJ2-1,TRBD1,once,TGCGCCAGCAGCTTTGAAGGGACAGATCAGTTCTTC,CASSFEGTDQFF
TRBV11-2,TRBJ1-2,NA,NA,TGTGCCAGCAGCTGGGAGGGGGATGGCTACACCTTC,CASSWEGDGYTF